This T cell receptor beta chain was sequenced during a study of blood T cell repertoires in COVID-19. This clone appeared many times. The V gene lost 4 bases and the J gene lost 15 bases, with 17 bases spanning the gap. The CDR3 totals 13 residues. Germline loops: CDR1 SGHRS, CDR2 YFSETQ. In the source study's methods: Nucleated cell number was recorded as an estimate derived from reference gene primer amplification. Some clones are missing from TCRdb's copy, which holds only in-frame ones; the method was immunoSEQ multiplex PCR. The V and J calls and clone size are taken from that table; D and trimming were inferred from the DNA. The data show approximately 250,000 clones, about 80% seen once. Residents of 20 to 25 US areas, aged roughly 18 to 95 years, made up the participants.

Sequences were obtained from PBMCs or T cells enriched from blood (not recorded which). The sequence was obtained from a man aged 35-49 years who had recovered from COVID-19. The chain joins TRBV5-1 to TRBJ1-6; D unclear. CDR3 in amino acids: CASSIEPSSSLHF. The CDR3 DNA reads as TGCGCCAGCAGCATCGAGCCCTCCTCTAGCCTCCACTTT.